The 23 T cell receptor beta chains presented below share a single source sample, sequenced in a study of blood T cell repertoires in COVID-19. Here immunoSEQ multiplex PCR was the method, and the copy in TCRdb shows in-frame clones only, minus some. The profile shows fewer than 300,000 clones, around 87% of them singletons. The sample comprised peripheral blood. These receptor sequences come from a woman between 45 and 65 years old with acute or convalescent COVID-19.

This chain uses TRBV29-1 with TRBJ2-1; maybe TRBD2 (6 bases). The germline V gene encodes CDR1 SQVTM and CDR2 ANQGSEA. The CDR3 has 18 residues. With 1 base removed from V and 0 bases from J, the gap between germline ends came to 19 bases. Here the CDR3 DNA reads TGCAGCGTTGAAGGGGGGGTTGGACTAATCCGCTCCTACAATGAGCAGTTCTTC. Residues: CSVEGGVGLIRSYNEQFF.

The rearrangement joins TRBV7-7 to TRBJ2-4; 10 positions match TRBD1. The germline V gene has CDR1 SSHAT and CDR2 FNYEAQ (reference sequence). V dropped 6 bases and J dropped 3; count of bases not matched to a gene: 8. The CDR3 is 16 residues long. CDR3 coding DNA: TGTGCCAGCAGAACCGGGACAGGGGTTTACAAAAACATTCAGTACTTC. This codes for CASRTGTGVYKNIQYF. The full variable domain, in which reference TRBV7-7 and TRBJ2-4 provide the parts outside the CDR3, is GAGVSQSPRYKVTKRGQDVTLRCDPISSHATLYWYQQALGQGPEFLTYFNYEAQPDKSGLPSDRFSAERPEGSISTLTIQRTEQRDSAMYRCASRTGTGVYKNIQYFGAGTRLSVL.

This chain joins TRBV19 and TRBJ2-7, with 9 bases identical to TRBD2. V gave up 4 bases and J gave up 2 bases; unmatched junction bases: 6. The germline V gene has CDR1 LNHDA and CDR2 SQIVND (reference sequence). The CDR3 sequence is 15 residues long. The CDR3 coding sequence is TGTGCCAGTAGTACGACTAGCGGAGAAACCTACGAGCAGTACTTC. This encodes CASSTTSGETYEQYF.

The V call is TRBV18, the J call TRBJ1-5, with 7 bases fitting TRBD1. Trimming took 3 bases from V and 2 from J; bases not matched to a gene: 7. The CDR3 contains 16 residues. CDR1 and CDR2 (germline): KGHSH, LQKENI. CDR3: CASSPQQGMGNQPQHF. In DNA, the CDR3 is TGTGCCAGCTCACCGCAACAGGGGATGGGCAATCAGCCCCAGCATTTT.

A few counts support this clone. The gene calls are TRBV2 and TRBJ1-1; the D is unclear. Trimming pared 6 bases from V and 0 bases from J, leaving 14 bases between. This CDR3 is 15 amino acids long. CDR1 is SNHLY, CDR2 FYNNEI, per germline. CDR3 sequence (DNA): TGTGCCAGCAGGGAGATTACGTGGATGAACACTGAAGCTTTCTTT. Its translation is CASREITWMNTEAFF.

This clone showed up just once. The rearrangement uses TRBV6-5 and TRBJ2-1; D unresolved. CDR1 is MNHEY, CDR2 SVGAGI, per germline. This CDR3 spans 11 amino acids. The V gene lost 6 bases and the J gene lost 7 bases, with 7 bases spanning the gap. CDR3 sequence (DNA): TGTGCCAGCAGCTCGGAGAATGAGCAGTTCTTC. Encoded protein: CASSSENEQFF.

The J gene is TRBJ1-6, the V gene TRBV3-1 (or the pseudogene TRBV3-2); no clear D gene. Looked up from germline, CDR1 is LGHDT and CDR2 is YNNKEL (reference sequence). Trimming stripped 1 base from V and 0 bases from J, with 13 bases between. There are 18 residues in the CDR3. CDR3 sequence reads: CASSQVKSKSSYNSPLHF. DNA for the CDR3: TGTGCCAGCAGCCAAGTGAAGTCCAAGAGCTCCTATAATTCACCCCTCCACTTT.

This clone was seen a single time. This sequence joins TRBV3-1 (or the pseudogene TRBV3-2) and TRBJ1-1; TRBD1 aligns across 7 bases. The CDR3 is made up of 15 amino acids. The V segment lost 0 bases and the J segment 5 bases; nucleotides outside the gene matches: 6. CDR1 is LGHDT and CDR2 is YNNKEL in the germline V gene (reference sequence). As DNA, the CDR3 is TGTGCCAGCAGCCAAGACCAGGGGGGCAGGACTGAAGCTTTCTTT. This sequence encodes CASSQDQGGRTEAFF.

This clone appeared a single time. The chain recombines TRBV21-1 with TRBJ2-1; the table's D gene call, TRBD2, was not cross checked with the DNA. TRBV21-1 is noted as a pseudogene. CDR3 length: 15 residues. The CDR3 loop is CASSKGTSGYNEQFF. Here the CDR3 DNA reads TGTGCCAGCAGCAAGGGGACTAGCGGTTACAATGAGCAGTTCTTC.

The rearrangement joins TRBV6-4 to TRBJ2-6; D is ambiguous. Germline V lookup: CDR1 MRHNA, CDR2 SNTAGT. This CDR3 spans 15 amino acids. The ends were cut back, 0 bases at V and 4 bases at J, with 7 bases in the middle. In nucleotides, the CDR3 is TGTGCCAGCAGTGACTCGAGTACCGGGGCCAACGTCCTGACTTTC. Its translation: CASSDSSTGANVLTF.

The chain recombines TRBV5-1 with TRBJ1-1; 8 nucleotides agree with TRBD1. The CDR3 length is 14 residues. V lost 4 bases to trimming and J lost 4 bases; unmatched junction nucleotides: 6. The V gene's germline CDR1 is SGHRS and CDR2 YFSETQ. CDR3 in DNA: TGCGCCAGCAGCGACAGGGGAAGGGGCACTGAAGCTTTCTTT. This sequence encodes CASSDRGRGTEAFF.

The gene calls are TRBV28 and TRBJ2-1, with 10 bases lining up with TRBD2. This CDR3 region has 18 residues. Germline V gene lookup returns CDR1 MDHEN and CDR2 SYDVKM. Losses at the gene ends were 0 bases for V and 8 bases for J; bases not matched to a gene: 13. The CDR3 loop is CASSLWEGSSGRRDEQFF. The DNA for the CDR3 is TGTGCCAGCAGTTTATGGGAGGGGAGTAGCGGGAGGAGGGATGAGCAGTTCTTC.

The gene calls are TRBV4-1 and TRBJ2-3; D not resolved. Germline CDR1 reads MGHRA; CDR2 reads YSYEKL. Trimming cost V 2 bases and J 3 bases, with 9 bases left between them. The CDR3 is 14 amino acids. CDR3 residues: CASSQTPATDTQYF. The CDR3 DNA reads as TGCGCCAGCAGCCAAACCCCAGCGACAGATACGCAGTATTTT.

The chain couples TRBV19 to TRBJ2-1; TRBD1 is a possible D gene (6 bases). V was clipped by 5 bases and J by 0 bases, with 11 bases between them. The CDR3 consists of 15 residues. Germline CDR1 LNHDA, CDR2 SQIVND (reference sequence). CDR3 nucleotide sequence: TGTGCCAGTAGTCCGCTGACAGGCTCCTACAATGAGCAGTTCTTC. This codes for CASSPLTGSYNEQFF.

This rearrangement joins TRBV5-4 to TRBJ2-2; no clear D gene. Germline CDR1 and CDR2: SGHNT and YYREEE (reference sequence). CDR3 size: 13 residues. With 0 bases removed from V and 5 bases from J, the gap between germline ends came to 5 bases. The chain's CDR3 is CASSLGGTGELFF. The CDR3 nucleotides read TGTGCCAGCAGCTTGGGCGGTACCGGGGAGCTGTTTTTT.

The rearrangement uses TRBV7-3 and TRBJ2-1; 10 nucleotides match TRBD2. V was pared by 3 bases and J by 6 bases, with 8 bases of the junction left unmatched. From germline, CDR1 is SGHTA and CDR2 FQGTGA. This CDR3 spans 16 amino acids. CDR3 protein: CASSFSAGGPVNEQFF. CDR3 coding DNA: TGTGCCAGCAGCTTCTCAGCGGGAGGGCCTGTCAATGAGCAGTTCTTC.

The V call is TRBV10-2, the J call TRBJ1-2; D is unclear. Germline lookup yields CDR1 WSHSY and CDR2 SAAADI. The V end was cut by 3 bases, the J end by 2 bases, with 22 bases between. CDR3 length: 18 amino acids. CDR3 protein: CASSDVRLELGQNYGYTF. CDR3 nucleotides: TGCGCCAGCAGTGACGTCAGGTTGGAACTAGGCCAAAACTATGGCTACACCTTC.

With regard to this clone: At one boundary the junction diverges from the germline segment, which might be a read error. The rearrangement uses TRBV6-5 and TRBJ2-1; TRBD2 aligns across 16 bases. Germline V gives CDR1 MNHEY, CDR2 SVGAGI. The CDR3 extends over 15 amino acids. CDR3 loop: CASRTGLAGGNGRLF. The CDR3 DNA reads TGTGCCAGCAGGACGGGACTAGCGGGAGGGAATGGCCGCCTCTTC.

The chain recombines TRBV6-5 with TRBJ1-5; 7 bases are shared with TRBD1. The CDR3 has 14 amino acids. V lost 0 bases, J lost 6 bases, and 2 bases stayed unmatched. In germline, CDR1 is MNHEY, CDR2 SVGAGI. Written as DNA, the CDR3 is TGTGCCAGCAGTTACTCAGGGGGCCCTCAGCCCCAGCATTTT. Translating gives CASSYSGGPQPQHF.

This clone was observed a single time. J is TRBJ1-1 and V is TRBV2, with TRBD1 identical over 7 bases. The CDR3 consists of 15 residues. V dropped 7 bases and J dropped 1; count of bases not matched to a gene: 9. CDR1 and CDR2 from the germline V gene are SNHLY and FYNNEI. The chain's CDR3 is CASIQDAGGNTEAFF. The CDR3 nucleotides are TGTGCCAGCATCCAGGACGCAGGGGGGAACACTGAAGCTTTCTTT.

This chain joins TRBV4-2 and TRBJ1-1; D possibly corresponds to TRBD1 (6 bases). With 2 bases removed from V and 0 bases from J, the gap between germline ends came to 16 bases. The CDR3 totals 17 residues. Per the germline V gene, CDR1 is LGHNA and CDR2 is YNFKEQ. The chain's CDR3 is CASSQNLDSLMNTEAFF. The CDR3 nucleotides read TGTGCCAGCAGCCAAAATTTGGACAGCCTCATGAACACTGAAGCTTTCTTT.

The V and J genes are TRBV7-8 and TRBJ2-1; 7 positions match TRBD2. Per germline, CDR1 SGHVS and CDR2 FQNEAQ. V was clipped by 1 base and J by 3 bases; unmatched bases: 3. The CDR3 runs to 15 residues. The CDR3 DNA is TGTGCCAGCAGCTTAGTTGCGGGAGTCTACAATGAGCAGTTCTTC. It yields the protein CASSLVAGVYNEQFF.

This clone was recorded only once. The rearrangement joins TRBV28 to TRBJ2-2; 7 nucleotides match TRBD1. The V and J ends lost 6 bases and 5 bases, in that order; junction bases with no gene match: 6. Germline V gene lookup returns CDR1 MDHEN and CDR2 SYDVKM. The length of the CDR3 is 14 residues. The CDR3 DNA follows: TGTGCCAGCAGATGGGACAGTACAACCGGGGAGCTGTTTTTT. Translation: CASRWDSTTGELFF. The whole variable domain, remainder taken from reference TRBV28 and TRBJ2-2, is DVKVTQSSRYLVKRTGEKVFLECVQDMDHENMFWYRQDPGLGLRLIYFSYDVKMKEKGDIPEGYSVSREKKERFSLILESASTNQTSMYLCASRWDSTTGELFFGEGSRLTVL.